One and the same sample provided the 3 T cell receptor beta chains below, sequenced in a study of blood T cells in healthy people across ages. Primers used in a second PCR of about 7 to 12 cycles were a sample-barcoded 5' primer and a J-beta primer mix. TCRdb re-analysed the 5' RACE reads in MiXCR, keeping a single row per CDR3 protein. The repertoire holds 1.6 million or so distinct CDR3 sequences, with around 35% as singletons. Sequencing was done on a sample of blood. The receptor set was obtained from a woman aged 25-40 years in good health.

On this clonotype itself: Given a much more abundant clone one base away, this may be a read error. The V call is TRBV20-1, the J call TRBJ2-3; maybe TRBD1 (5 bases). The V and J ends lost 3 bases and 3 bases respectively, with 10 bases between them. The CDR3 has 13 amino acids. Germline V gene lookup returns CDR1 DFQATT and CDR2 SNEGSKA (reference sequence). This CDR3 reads CSARGKGTDTQYF. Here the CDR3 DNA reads TGCAGTGCTAGGGGGAAGGGGACAGATACGCAGTATTTT.

CDR3 sequence: CSARDPAGESPQHF. The DNA of the CDR3 is TGCAGTGCTAGAGATCCGGCAGGGGAATCGCCCCAGCATTTT. The chain joins TRBV20-1 to TRBJ1-5; possibly TRBD1 for D (6 bases). The CDR3 has 14 amino acids. Germline V gene sequence: CDR1 DFQATT, CDR2 SNEGSKA (reference sequence). Between the trimmed V and J ends, which lost 0 bases and 9 bases, there was a span of 15 bases.

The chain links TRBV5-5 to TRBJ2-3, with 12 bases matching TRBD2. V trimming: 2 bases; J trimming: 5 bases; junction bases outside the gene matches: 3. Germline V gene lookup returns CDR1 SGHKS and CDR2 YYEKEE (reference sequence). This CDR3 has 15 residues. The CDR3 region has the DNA TGTGCCAGCAGCTTAACACTAGCGGGAGGAGATACGCAGTATTTT. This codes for CASSLTLAGGDTQYF.